This T cell receptor beta chain stems from a study of blood T cell repertoires in COVID-19. Study at large: Acute and convalescent COVID-19 specimens originated in the United States, Italy and Spain. The analysed material was cDNA or gDNA that came from T cells, B-cell-depleted T cells, or PBMCs.

Study processing details: Reference gene primer amplification gave estimated nucleated cell counts. This table comes from immunoSEQ multiplex PCR, and its TCRdb copy is limited to in-frame clones, with some not included. D and trimming were read from the DNA, whereas the V and J calls and clone size are those reported in that table. The table has around 240,000 clones, 85% seen once. This clone has a single count. Other DNA sequences in the same sample also yield this CDR3. Germline assignment: CDR1 LNHDA and CDR2 SQIVND (reference sequence). There are 12 residues in the CDR3. Trimming shortened V by 6 bases and J by 4 bases, and 9 bases separated the two germline ends.

The V call is TRBV19, the J call TRBJ1-1; unclear D gene. Sequenced input: peripheral blood. The clonotype originates from a middle-aged man with acute or convalescent COVID-19. The CDR3 sequence: CASSRVGTEAFF. The CDR3 bases are TGTGCCAGTAGCCGTGTCGGCACTGAAGCTTTCTTT.